Detailed here is one T cell receptor beta chain. Its cognate antigen is unknown. The sample belongs to a study of cytomegalovirus exposure and HLA in healthy donors. Notes on the study in general: Analysis performed later found about 17,000 TCR beta sequences associated with HLA alleles at 0.05 false discovery rate.

The primer mix had 60 Vbeta and 13 Jbeta primers. Profiling relied on immunoSEQ multiplex PCR, and the TCRdb table lists in-frame clones only, not all of them. The repertoire includes under 200,000 clones, 60% to 85% of them detected once, and roughly 7% sits in the top ten. This CDR3 has 15 amino acids. Germline V gene lookup returns CDR1 SGHNT and CDR2 YYREEE (reference sequence). V shed 3 bases, J shed 5 bases, and the junction held 8 bases outside the gene matches. Sequencing was done on a sample of PBMCs. This rearrangement joins TRBV5-4 to TRBJ1-1, with 9 nucleotides matching TRBD1. The TCR comes from a male donor in good health and CMV-seropositive. CDR3 DNA sequence: TGTGCCAGCAGCTCCCCGGGGGACAGGGCGACTGAAGCTTTCTTT. It yields the protein CASSSPGDRATEAFF.